This is a list of T cell receptor beta chains from one sample in a study of T cell changes during pregnancy in multiple sclerosis. Assay: immunoSEQ multiplex PCR; the TCRdb copy retains only in-frame clones and omits some. The table lists 15,000 or so clones, 80% to 90% of them singletons, with about 20% in the top ten. The material was CD8+ T cells from peripheral blood mononuclear cells, obtained in the first trimester of pregnancy. The receptors come from a female donor with multiple sclerosis, enrolled in a pregnancy study. Each CDR3 is given without its conserved first and last residue. D genes are given only for firm matches.

TRBJ1-4,TRBV2,-,ASLARTPPEKLF
TRBJ2-3,TRBV27,-,ASSSGYRATDTQY
TRBJ2-3,TRBV27,TRBD1,ASRGSTGLDTQY
TRBJ2-3,TRBV28,-,ATCEVATDTQY
TRBJ2-5,TRBV4-1,-,ASSPEHRAYQETQY
TRBJ2-6,TRBV10-3,TRBD1,AISKGDRATSGANVLT
TRBJ1-1,TRBV28,-,ASSLLVFGSTEAF
TRBJ2-2,TRBV6-4,TRBD1,ASSPRHGTANTGELF
TRBJ2-7,TRBV28,-,ASSLYSTNEQY
TRBJ1-3,TRBV6-5,TRBD1,ASSRRDRGNTIY
TRBJ1-1,TRBV27,-,ASSLLSGGGTEAF
TRBJ2-1,TRBV7-9,TRBD2,ASSLAGGYNEQF
TRBJ2-3,TRBV6-4,-,ASSDGGPTDTQY
TRBJ2-1,TRBV6-1,TRBD1,ASSERGQVYNEQF
TRBJ1-4,TRBV7-9,-,ASSAKDSTNEKLF
TRBJ2-3,TRBV2,-,ASNAVASLGDTQY
TRBJ1-2,TRBV27,-,ASSLSPGSFHGYT
TRBJ1-2,TRBV28,-,ASSQSGTPGYLNYGYT
TRBJ2-7,TRBV13,TRBD2,ASSHGLAVMSSYEQY
TRBJ2-7,TRBV11-2,-,ASSLGREAYEQY
TRBJ2-3,TRBV18,-,ASSPPPIPRTEAIDTQY
TRBJ2-5,TRBV11-2,TRBD2,ASLGGIGETQY
TRBJ1-1,TRBV18,TRBD1,ASSSGQGTTEAF
TRBJ1-1,TRBV10-3,TRBD1,AISESGTGPNTEAF
TRBJ2-1,TRBV9,-,ASSIQAGSSYNEQF
TRBJ1-5,TRBV10-1,TRBD1,ASSSLGQINQPQH
TRBJ2-7,TRBV19,TRBD1,ASSISGQENFYEQY
TRBJ2-3,TRBV2,TRBD2,GGSFSTDTQY
TRBJ1-6,TRBV5-6,TRBD1,ASSWGDRVWSPLH
TRBJ2-7,TRBV28,TRBD2,ASMGPSYPGLAGGVGEQY
TRBJ1-1,TRBV28,-,ASRRTGSRTEAF
TRBJ1-2,TRBV5-6,-,ASSAGPRYGYT
TRBJ2-3,TRBV10-1,TRBD2,ASSRTGTGRTSGAVTDTQY
TRBJ2-7,TRBV7-2,TRBD1,ASSLESFGDRD